The next 14 T cell receptor beta chains were all read from a single sample in a study of cytomegalovirus exposure and HLA in healthy donors. PCR employed 60 Vbeta and 13 Jbeta primers. Here immunoSEQ multiplex PCR was the method, and the copy in TCRdb shows in-frame clones only, minus some. The table shows roughly 120,000 clones, with about 81% occurring only once. The sequencing sample was made of PBMCs. All receptors come from a woman younger than 45 in good health and CMV-seronegative.

In nucleotides, the CDR3 is TGTGCCATCAGCCGGACCGGGACAGGGGGCTACGAGCAGTACTTC. Encoded protein: CAISRTGTGGYEQYF. V usage is TRBV10-3 and J usage is TRBJ2-7, with 11 nucleotides matching TRBD1. After removal of 6 bases from V and 3 bases from J, the junction contained 7 bases not matched to a gene. CDR3 size: 15 residues. CDR1 and CDR2 (germline): ENHRY, SYGVKD.

Only one count was recorded for this clone. This chain links TRBV11-3 with TRBJ2-7, with D unclear. CDR1 is SGHNT and CDR2 is YENEEA in the germline V gene. The CDR3 has 14 amino acids. V gave up 1 base and J gave up 0 bases, with 7 bases separating them. For the CDR3, the DNA is TGTGCCAGCAGCTTAGTCCAGGTCTCCTACGAGCAGTACTTC. Its translation is CASSLVQVSYEQYF.

The chain employs TRBV6-5 and TRBJ1-1; 8 positions agree with TRBD1. V lost 4 bases to trimming and J lost 8 bases; unmatched junction nucleotides: 3. CDR1 MNHEY and CDR2 SVGAGI come from the germline V gene. The CDR3 totals 12 residues. CDR3 coding DNA: TGTGCCAGCAGTTCCAGGGGGCCCGAAGCTTTCTTT. It specifies CASSSRGPEAFF.

The table lists this clone with a few counts. V is TRBV4-2 and J is TRBJ2-1; no clear D. The length of the CDR3 is 15 residues. Trimming shortened V by 5 bases and J by 4 bases, and 15 bases separated the two germline ends. CDR1 is LGHNA, CDR2 YNFKEQ, per germline. The CDR3 DNA sequence: TGTGCCAGCAGCTCTGCCAGGATCCAGTACAATGAGCAGTTCTTC. Encoded protein: CASSSARIQYNEQFF.

This sequence joins TRBV19 and TRBJ1-5, with 7 bases matching TRBD1. This CDR3 region has 14 residues. V lost 4 bases and J lost 5; bases outside the gene matches: 5. Per the germline V gene, CDR1 is LNHDA and CDR2 is SQIVND (reference sequence). This CDR3 reads CASSKQGSYQPQHF. The CDR3 nucleotides read TGTGCCAGTAGTAAACAGGGGAGCTATCAGCCCCAGCATTTT.

A few counts support this clone. V gene TRBV4-3 combines with J gene TRBJ2-3, with D possibly matching TRBD2 (6 bases). V dropped 0 bases and J dropped 4 bases, with 8 bases sitting between them. The CDR3 has 14 residues. CDR1 is LGHNA and CDR2 is YSLEER in the germline V gene. This chain's CDR3 is CASSQDSGADTQYF. The CDR3 DNA reads as TGCGCCAGCAGCCAAGATTCGGGGGCAGATACGCAGTATTTT.

The V and J genes are TRBV21-1 and TRBJ1-2. TRBV21-1 is deemed a pseudogene. The CDR3 covers 16 residues. CDR3 sequence (DNA): TGTGCCAGCAATCCCGAAAGGACTTATCAGCCCGATGGCTACACCTTC. This encodes CASNPERTYQPDGYTF.

The chain joins TRBV10-3 to TRBJ1-3; a weak D match, TRBD1 (5 bases). Germline V CDR1 and CDR2: ENHRY, SYGVKD. This CDR3 has 13 residues. V was trimmed by 6 bases and J by 0 bases, leaving 6 bases between them. CDR3 nucleotide sequence: TGTGCCATCAGGACAGACTCTGGAAACACCATATATTTT. It codes for CAIRTDSGNTIYF.

The chain joins TRBV6-6 to TRBJ2-2; 8 nucleotides match TRBD1. Unmatched junction bases numbered 11, after V lost 6 bases and J lost 5 bases. Germline CDR1 reads MNHNY; CDR2 reads SVGAGI (reference sequence). The CDR3 has 16 amino acids. The CDR3 spells CASSLSFGTGTGELFF. In DNA, the CDR3 is TGTGCCAGCAGCCTATCCTTTGGGACAGGAACCGGGGAGCTGTTTTTT.

The chain combines TRBV9 with TRBJ2-3; TRBD2 matches 10 bases. CDR3 length: 15 residues. Germline lookup yields CDR1 SGDLS and CDR2 YYNGEE. The ends lost 0 bases at V and 5 bases at J; junction bases unmatched: 3. The CDR3 nucleotides read TGTGCCAGCAGCGTAGAAGCGGGAGGGGTAGATACGCAGTATTTT. Protein: CASSVEAGGVDTQYF.

This clone was observed a single time. The chain recombines TRBV5-1 with TRBJ1-6; TRBD1 matches 8 bases. There are 15 residues in the CDR3. J was trimmed by 8 bases and V by 0 bases; bases with no gene match: 4. The V gene's germline CDR1 is SGHRS and CDR2 YFSETQ. CDR3 protein: CASSLGAGGDSPLHF. CDR3 coding DNA: TGCGCCAGCAGCTTGGGAGCAGGGGGCGATTCACCCCTCCACTTT.

The chain recombines TRBV18 with TRBJ1-5; D is unclear. Germline CDR1 and CDR2: KGHSH and LQKENI. This CDR3 contains 12 residues. V was cut by 9 bases and J by 5 bases, with 11 bases left in between. CDR3 coding DNA: TGTGCCAGTTCGCGCGGGGATCAGCCCCAGCATTTT. Translation: CASSRGDQPQHF.

J is TRBJ1-5 and V is TRBV11-2; no definite D call. This CDR3 contains 17 residues. Germline V gene sequence: CDR1 SGHAT, CDR2 FQNNGV. Between the trimmed V and J ends, which lost 0 bases and 4 bases, there was a span of 16 bases. In DNA form, the CDR3 reads TGTGCCAGCAGCTTAGATCGGGTCGGATCCCGAAATCAGCCCCAGCATTTT. This translates into CASSLDRVGSRNQPQHF. Supplemented by reference TRBV11-2 and TRBJ1-5, the full variable domain reads EAGVAQSPRYKIIEKRQSVAFWCNPISGHATLYWYQQILGQGPKLLIQFQNNGVVDDSQLPKDRFSAERLKGVDSTLKIQPAKLEDSAVYLCASSLDRVGSRNQPQHFGDGTRLSIL.

The chain combines TRBV7-9 with TRBJ1-1, with D possibly being TRBD1 (5 bases). V gave up 5 bases and J gave up 1 base, with 8 bases separating them. Germline CDR1 and CDR2: SEHNR and FQNEAQ (reference sequence). This CDR3 has 13 amino acids. The CDR3 sequence: CASSPTGNTEAFF. The DNA of the CDR3 is TGTGCCAGCAGCCCTACAGGGAACACTGAAGCTTTCTTT.